A single sample is the source of the 5 T cell receptor beta chains below, sequenced in a study of blood T cell repertoires in COVID-19. Here immunoSEQ multiplex PCR was the method, and the copy in TCRdb shows in-frame clones only, minus some. This table has a few hundred thousand clones, roughly nine tenths appearing once. Sequencing input: peripheral blood. These receptors all stem from a man younger than 30 with active or convalescent COVID-19.

This clone was seen just once. V usage is TRBV6-2 or TRBV6-3 and J usage is TRBJ2-7; no reliable D call. The V and J ends lost 0 bases and 2 bases respectively, with 8 bases between them. The length of the CDR3 is 14 residues. Per germline, CDR1 MNHEY and CDR2 SVGEGT. The DNA for the CDR3 is TGTGCCAGCAGTTACTCTATACCTACCTACGAGCAGTACTTC. Translation: CASSYSIPTYEQYF.

The rearrangement links TRBV30 to TRBJ2-5, with a tentative D call TRBD1 (5 bases). V was pared by 0 bases and J by 5 bases, with 13 bases between. The CDR3 runs 14 residues. Germline lookup yields CDR1 GTSNPN and CDR2 SVGIG (reference sequence). The CDR3, as DNA: TGTGCCTGGAGTGTACAAGGGGCTCGGGAGACCCAGTACTTC. Translation: CAWSVQGARETQYF.

The rearrangement links TRBV2 to TRBJ2-7; a possible D gene is TRBD1 (5 bases). Germline loops: CDR1 SNHLY, CDR2 FYNNEI. There are 12 residues in the CDR3. Trimming pared 8 bases from V and 6 bases from J, leaving 14 bases between. CDR3 sequence: CASVGQDSEQYF. The CDR3 region has the DNA TGTGCCAGCGTCGGACAAGATAGCGAGCAGTACTTC.

The chain employs TRBV7-8 and TRBJ2-2; D may be TRBD2 (6 bases). The CDR3 consists of 17 residues. Trimming shortened V by 1 base and J by 6 bases, and 18 bases separated the two germline ends. The V gene's germline CDR1 is SGHVS and CDR2 FQNEAQ. The DNA for the CDR3 is TGTGCCAGCAGCTTAGGGACTGCGGGGAGGTGGGCCGGGGAGCTGTTTTTT. This encodes CASSLGTAGRWAGELFF. Drawing the rest from reference TRBV7-8 and TRBJ2-2, the complete variable domain is GAGVSQSPRYKVAKRGQDVALRCDPISGHVSLFWYQQALGQGPEFLTYFQNEAQLDKSGLPSDRFFAERPEGSVSTLKIQRTQQEDSAVYLCASSLGTAGRWAGELFFGEGSRLTVL.

The chain joins TRBV30 to TRBJ2-7; the D gene is possibly TRBD2 (5 bases). Germline V CDR1 and CDR2: GTSNPN, SVGIG (reference sequence). The CDR3 covers 13 residues. Trimming took 6 bases from V and 2 from J, leaving 14 bases between them. CDR3: CACTYPGTYEQYF. The CDR3 DNA reads TGTGCCTGTACCTACCCGGGGACCTACGAGCAGTACTTC.